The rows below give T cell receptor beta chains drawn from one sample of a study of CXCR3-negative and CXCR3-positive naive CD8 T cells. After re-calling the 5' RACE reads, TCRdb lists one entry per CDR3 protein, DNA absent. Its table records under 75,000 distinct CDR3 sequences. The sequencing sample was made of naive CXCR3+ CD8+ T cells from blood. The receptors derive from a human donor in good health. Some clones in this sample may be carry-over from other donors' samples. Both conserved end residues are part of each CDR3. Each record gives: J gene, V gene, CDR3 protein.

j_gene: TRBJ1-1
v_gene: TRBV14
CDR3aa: CASSRRQGGPMNTEAFF

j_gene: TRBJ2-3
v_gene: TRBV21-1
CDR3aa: CASSNRGPDTQYF

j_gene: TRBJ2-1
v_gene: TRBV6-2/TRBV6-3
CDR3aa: CATAGSLNEQFF

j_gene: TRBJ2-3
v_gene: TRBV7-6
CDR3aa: CASSLASGTDTQYF

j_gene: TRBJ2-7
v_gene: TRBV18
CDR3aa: CASSPGNYEQYF

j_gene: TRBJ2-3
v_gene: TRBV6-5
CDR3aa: CASNQLAGSTDTQYF

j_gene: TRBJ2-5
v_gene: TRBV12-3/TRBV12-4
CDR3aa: CASSLLAGQETQYF

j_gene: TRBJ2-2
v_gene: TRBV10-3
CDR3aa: CAIMESNTGELFF

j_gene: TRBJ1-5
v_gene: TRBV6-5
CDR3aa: CASSYSSPNQPQHF

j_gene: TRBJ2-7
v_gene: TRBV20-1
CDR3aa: CSATGLAASYEQYF

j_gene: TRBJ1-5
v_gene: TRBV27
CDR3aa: CASSSIQPSNQPQHF

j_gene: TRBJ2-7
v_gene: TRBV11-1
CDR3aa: CASSLAAGTSYEQYF

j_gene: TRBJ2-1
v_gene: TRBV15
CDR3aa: CATSRGRQGVGDEQFF

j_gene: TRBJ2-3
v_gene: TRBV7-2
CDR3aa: CASSLVSAGHTDTQYF

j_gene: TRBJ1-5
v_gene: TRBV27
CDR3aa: CASSLSRDQPQHF

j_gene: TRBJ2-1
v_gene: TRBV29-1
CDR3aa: CSTRVSLNEQFF

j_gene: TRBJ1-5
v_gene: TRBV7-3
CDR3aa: CASSVRGDCQPQHF

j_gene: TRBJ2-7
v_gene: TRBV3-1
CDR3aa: CASSHDPRGQNYEQYF

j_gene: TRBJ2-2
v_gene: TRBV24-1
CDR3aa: CATSAPGLQGELFF

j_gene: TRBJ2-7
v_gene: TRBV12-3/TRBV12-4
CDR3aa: CASSETGTSVSYEQYF

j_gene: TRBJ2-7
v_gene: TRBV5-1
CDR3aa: CASSLGVGDYEQYF

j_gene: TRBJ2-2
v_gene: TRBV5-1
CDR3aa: CASSLDRGVVNTGELFF

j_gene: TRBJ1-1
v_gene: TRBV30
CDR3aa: CAWRGRGWAEAFF

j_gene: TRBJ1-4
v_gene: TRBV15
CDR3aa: CATSRVRGTNEKLFF

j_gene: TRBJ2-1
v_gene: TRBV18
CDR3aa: CASSPQGDEQFF

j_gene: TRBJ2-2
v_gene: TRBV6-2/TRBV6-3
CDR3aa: CASSLGTHTGELFF

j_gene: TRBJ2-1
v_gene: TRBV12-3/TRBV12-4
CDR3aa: CASSLQRTSGEASNEQFF

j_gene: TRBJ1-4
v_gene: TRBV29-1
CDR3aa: CSGIGNEKLFF

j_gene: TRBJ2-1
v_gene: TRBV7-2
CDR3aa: CASSMSGTDEQFF

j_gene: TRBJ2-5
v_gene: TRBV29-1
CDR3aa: CSVEEVGLTIQETQYF

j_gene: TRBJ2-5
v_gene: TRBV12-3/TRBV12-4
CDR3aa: CASSPLGGGAETQYF

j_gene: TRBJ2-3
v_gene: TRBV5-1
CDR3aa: CASGWGTKPDTQYF

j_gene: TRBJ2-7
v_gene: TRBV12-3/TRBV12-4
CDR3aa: CASSPREGRYEQYF

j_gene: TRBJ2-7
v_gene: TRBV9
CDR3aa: CASSAWGDQTYEQYF

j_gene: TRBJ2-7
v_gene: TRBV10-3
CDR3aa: CATYPRFRDTIGTYEQYF

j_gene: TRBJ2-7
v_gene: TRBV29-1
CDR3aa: CSVLGSSYEQYF